The sequence of this T cell receptor (beta chain) was determined in a study of blood T cell repertoires in COVID-19. On the study more broadly: Collection of acute and convalescent COVID-19 samples took place in the United States, Italy and Spain. T cells, B-cell-depleted T cells, or PBMCs supplied cDNA or gDNA.

Original handling: Researchers report that nucleated cell counts were estimated from reference gene primer amplification. Sequencing used immunoSEQ multiplex PCR; TCRdb keeps in-frame clones, though not all of them. V, J and clone size were drawn from that table, and D and trimming were deduced from the DNA. The sample comprises about 200,000 clones, more than 75% of which are singletons, and about 12% rests with the top ten. CDR3 length equals 15 residues. Trimming stripped 1 base from V and 5 bases from J, with 12 bases between. Germline V gene lookup returns CDR1 SGHVS and CDR2 FQNEAQ. The sample comprised peripheral blood. The receptor was derived from a middle-aged woman with acute or convalescent COVID-19. The chain carries TRBV7-8 and TRBJ1-5; D perhaps matches TRBD1 (5 bases). The CDR3 loop is CASSLGGRHDQPQHF. CDR3 bases: TGTGCCAGCAGCTTAGGGGGCAGGCATGATCAGCCCCAGCATTTT.